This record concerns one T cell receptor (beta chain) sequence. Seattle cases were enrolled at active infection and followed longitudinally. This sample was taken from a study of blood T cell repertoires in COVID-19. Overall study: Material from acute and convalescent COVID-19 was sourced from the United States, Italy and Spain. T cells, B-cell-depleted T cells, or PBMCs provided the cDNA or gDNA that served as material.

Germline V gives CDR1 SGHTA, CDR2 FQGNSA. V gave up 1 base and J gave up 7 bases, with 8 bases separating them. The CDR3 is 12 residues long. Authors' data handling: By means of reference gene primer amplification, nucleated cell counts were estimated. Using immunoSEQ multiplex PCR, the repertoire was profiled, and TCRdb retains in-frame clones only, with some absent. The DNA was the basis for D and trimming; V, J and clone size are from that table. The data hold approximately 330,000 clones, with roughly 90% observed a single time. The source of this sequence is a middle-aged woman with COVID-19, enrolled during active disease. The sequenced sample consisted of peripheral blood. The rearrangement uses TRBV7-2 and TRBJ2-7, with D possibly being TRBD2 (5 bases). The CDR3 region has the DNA TGTGCCAGCAGCTTAGTTCGAGGGGAGCAGTACTTC. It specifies CASSLVRGEQYF.